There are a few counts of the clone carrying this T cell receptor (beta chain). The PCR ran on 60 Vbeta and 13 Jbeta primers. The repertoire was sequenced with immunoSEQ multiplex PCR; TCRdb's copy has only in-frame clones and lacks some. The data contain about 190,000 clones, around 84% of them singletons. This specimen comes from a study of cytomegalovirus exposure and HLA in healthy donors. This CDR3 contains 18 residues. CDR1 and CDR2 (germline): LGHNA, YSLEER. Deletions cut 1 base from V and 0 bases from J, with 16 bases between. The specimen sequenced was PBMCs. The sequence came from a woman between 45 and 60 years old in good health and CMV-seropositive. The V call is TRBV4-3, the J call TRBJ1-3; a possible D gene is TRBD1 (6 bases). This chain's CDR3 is CASSQAFGQLFSGNTIYF. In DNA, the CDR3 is TGCGCCAGCAGCCAAGCGTTTGGACAGCTCTTCTCTGGAAACACCATATATTTT.